This TCR beta chain stems from a study of Graves' ophthalmopathy and Graves' hyperthyroidism. General observations from the study: With roughly 65% sensitivity and about 78% specificity, the model predicted ophthalmopathy progression.

About this clonotype: Its cognate antigen is unknown.

Using RNA transcripts, the TCR beta CDR3 regions were amplified. HTBI primers were used in a first-round RT-PCR, which preceded a second-round multiplex PCR. TCRdb reanalysed the multiplex PCR reads using MiXCR and keeps one entry per CDR3 protein. The table lists roughly 700,000 distinct CDR3 sequences, 40% of them singletons. Germline trimming cut 8 bases from V and 0 bases from J; bases unmatched to any gene: 1. CDR1 ENHRY and CDR2 SYGVKD come from the germline V gene. CDR3 size: 13 residues. This TCR derives from an adult man with Graves' ophthalmopathy. The chain couples TRBV10-3 to TRBJ2-3, with 8 bases matching TRBD2. Sequences were obtained from peripheral blood. The CDR3 nucleotides read TGTGCCATCGCGGGGGGCAGCACAGATACGCAGTATTTT. Translated: CAIAGGSTDTQYF.